This T cell receptor beta chain derives from a study of cytomegalovirus exposure and HLA in healthy donors. Details on this clone: The antigen is not known.

Donors likely had unrecorded immune exposures despite being nominally healthy when sampled. The study ran its PCR with 60 Vbeta and 13 Jbeta primers. Libraries were prepared by immunoSEQ multiplex PCR; TCRdb keeps only in-frame clonotypes and omits some of them. This table has about 98,000 clones, around 72% appearing once. Regarding the study as a whole: Follow-up analysis later connected one missense variant in DCLRE1C with trimming of TCR beta V- and J-genes. Associated with HLA alleles at 0.05 false discovery rate in a later analysis were approximately 17,000 TCR beta sequences.

The TCR comes from a male donor in good health and CMV-seronegative. Sequenced input: PBMCs.

CDR3 coding DNA: TGTGCCAGCATAATTACAGGGTTGAGAACTGAAGCTTTCTTT. Translating gives CASIITGLRTEAFF. V is TRBV27 and J is TRBJ1-1, with TRBD1 as a possible D gene (6 bases). CDR3 size: 14 residues. The V and J ends lost 7 bases and 5 bases respectively, with 17 bases between them. CDR1 is MNHEY and CDR2 is SMNVEV in the germline V gene (reference sequence).